The 7 T cell receptor beta chains below come from one sample, sequenced in a study of memory CD4+ T cells and cytomegalovirus serostatus. Libraries were prepared by immunoSEQ multiplex PCR; TCRdb keeps only in-frame clonotypes and omits some of them. In the table there are about 57,000 clones, more than 60% of which are singletons. Single viable CD3+CD4+CD8-CD45RO+ cells were sorted as the memory CD4+ T cells. What was sequenced was memory CD4+ T cells from blood. All receptors come from an adult in good health and CMV-seronegative.

The chain couples TRBV5-6 to TRBJ1-3; D gene ambiguous. Trimming cost V 0 bases and J 0 bases, with 4 bases left between them. Germline V gives CDR1 SGHDT, CDR2 YYEEEE. This CDR3 has 14 residues. The CDR3 DNA reads as TGTGCCAGCAGCTTGGTAAACTCTGGAAACACCATATATTTT. It is translated as CASSLVNSGNTIYF. The full variable domain, with the rest looked up from reference TRBV5-6 and TRBJ1-3, is DAGVTQSPTHLIKTRGQQVTLRCSPKSGHDTVSWYQQALGQGPQFIFQYYEEEERQRGNFPDRFSGHQFPNYSSELNVNALLLGDSALYLCASSLVNSGNTIYFGEGSWLTVV.

The rearrangement links TRBV12-2 to TRBJ2-6; the table's D call, TRBD2, was not checked against the DNA. TRBV12-2 corresponds to a pseudogene. The CDR3 totals 17 residues. CDR3 sequence (DNA): TGTGCAAGTCGCTTAGCGGGTCTAGCGGGGGGACTGAACGTCCTGACTTTC. It specifies CASRLAGLAGGLNVLTF.

The sample holds one count of this clone. The chain couples TRBV5-1 to TRBJ2-1; D is unresolved. Germline CDR1 and CDR2: SGHRS and YFSETQ. V was trimmed by 0 bases and J by 3 bases, leaving 13 bases between them. The CDR3 loop spans 16 amino acids. The CDR3 coding sequence is TGCGCCAGCAGCTTGGGTGGCACGAGGAACTACAATGAGCAGTTCTTC. Translation gives CASSLGGTRNYNEQFF.

The chain carries TRBV11-1 and TRBJ2-1, with unresolved D. Germline V lookup: CDR1 SGHAT, CDR2 FQDESV (reference sequence). V lost 5 bases and J lost 6, with 11 bases in between. This CDR3 has 13 residues. CDR3 bases: TGTGCCAGCAGCGTCTGGGTCGGCAATGAGCAGTTCTTC. Protein sequence: CASSVWVGNEQFF.

The CDR3 sequence is CASSRQGPSYNEQFF. The CDR3 nucleotides read TGTGCCAGCAGCCGACAGGGACCCTCCTACAATGAGCAGTTCTTC. The chain combines TRBV7-3 with TRBJ2-1; 7 bases map to TRBD1. Germline values: CDR1 SGHTA, CDR2 FQGTGA. This CDR3 region has 15 residues. With 5 bases clipped from V and 0 bases from J, the junction kept 4 bases outside the gene matches.

The chain recombines TRBV10-3 with TRBJ2-5, with D possibly matching TRBD1 (6 bases). The V and J ends lost 8 bases and 5 bases respectively, with 12 bases between them. This CDR3 is built from 12 residues. Germline V CDR1 and CDR2: ENHRY, SYGVKD. CDR3 sequence reads: CAIGTGLETQYF. In DNA form, the CDR3 reads TGTGCCATCGGAACAGGGCTGGAGACCCAGTACTTC.

This chain uses TRBV15 with TRBJ2-3; TRBD2 might be the D (6 bases). Trimming left V 0 bases short and J 13 bases short, with 17 bases between. CDR1 LNHNV and CDR2 YYDKDF come from the germline V gene (reference sequence). The CDR3 contains 14 residues. The CDR3 DNA is TGTGCCACCAGCAGAGATCTGGGGGGAAGCGTTGAGTATTTT. Translation: CATSRDLGGSVEYF.